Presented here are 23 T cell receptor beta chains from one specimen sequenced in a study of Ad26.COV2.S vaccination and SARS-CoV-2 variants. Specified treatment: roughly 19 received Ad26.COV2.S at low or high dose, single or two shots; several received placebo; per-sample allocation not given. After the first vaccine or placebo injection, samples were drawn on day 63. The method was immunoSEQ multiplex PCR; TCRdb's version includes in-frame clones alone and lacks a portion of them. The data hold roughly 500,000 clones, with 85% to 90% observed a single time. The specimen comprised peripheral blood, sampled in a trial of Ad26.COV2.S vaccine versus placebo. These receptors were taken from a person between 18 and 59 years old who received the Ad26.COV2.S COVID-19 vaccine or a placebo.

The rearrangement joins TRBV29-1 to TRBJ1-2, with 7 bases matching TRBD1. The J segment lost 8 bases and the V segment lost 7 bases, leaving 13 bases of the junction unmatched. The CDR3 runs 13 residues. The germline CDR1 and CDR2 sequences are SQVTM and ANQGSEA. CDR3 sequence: CSASYRGIRGYTF. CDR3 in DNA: TGCAGCGCCTCATACAGGGGAATAAGAGGCTACACCTTC.

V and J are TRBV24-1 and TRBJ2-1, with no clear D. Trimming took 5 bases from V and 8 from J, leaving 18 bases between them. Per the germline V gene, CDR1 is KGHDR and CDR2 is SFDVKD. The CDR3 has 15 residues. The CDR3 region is CATSASEKLGDEQFF. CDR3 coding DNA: TGTGCCACCAGTGCATCAGAGAAACTCGGCGATGAGCAGTTCTTC.

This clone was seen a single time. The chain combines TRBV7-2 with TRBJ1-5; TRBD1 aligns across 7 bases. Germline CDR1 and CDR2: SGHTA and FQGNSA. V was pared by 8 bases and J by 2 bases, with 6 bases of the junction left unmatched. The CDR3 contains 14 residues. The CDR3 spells CASGTQGGNQPQHF. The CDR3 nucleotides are TGTGCCAGCGGGACCCAGGGGGGCAATCAGCCCCAGCATTTT.

For the CDR3, the DNA is TGTGCCAGCAGCTTAGGTGGTAGCGTACCATACGAGCAGTACGTC. This encodes CASSLGGSVPYEQYV. This chain uses TRBV7-2 with TRBJ2-7; perhaps TRBD2 as D (5 bases). The CDR3 is 15 residues long. Germline V gene data show CDR1 as SGHTA and CDR2 as FQGNSA. V lost 1 base and J 4 bases, leaving 14 bases between the germline ends.

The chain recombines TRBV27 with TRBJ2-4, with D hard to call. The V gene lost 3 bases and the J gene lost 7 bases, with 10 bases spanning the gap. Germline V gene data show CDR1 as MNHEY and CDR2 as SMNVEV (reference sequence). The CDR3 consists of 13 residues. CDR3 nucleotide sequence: TGTGCCAGCAGTTTCTTCAGGTTGAACATTCAGTACTTC. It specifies CASSFFRLNIQYF.

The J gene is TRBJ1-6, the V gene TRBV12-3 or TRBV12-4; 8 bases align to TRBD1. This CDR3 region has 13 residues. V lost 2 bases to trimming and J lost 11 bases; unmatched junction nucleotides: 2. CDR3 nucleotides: TGTGCCAGCAGTTTATGGACAGGGCCACCCCTCCACTTT. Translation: CASSLWTGPPLHF.

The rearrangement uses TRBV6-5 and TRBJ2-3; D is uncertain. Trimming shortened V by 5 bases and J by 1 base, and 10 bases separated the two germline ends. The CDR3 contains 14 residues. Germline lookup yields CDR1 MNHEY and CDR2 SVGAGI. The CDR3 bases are TGTGCCAGCAGTAGAGTATCCGGCACAGATACGCAGTATTTT. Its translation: CASSRVSGTDTQYF.

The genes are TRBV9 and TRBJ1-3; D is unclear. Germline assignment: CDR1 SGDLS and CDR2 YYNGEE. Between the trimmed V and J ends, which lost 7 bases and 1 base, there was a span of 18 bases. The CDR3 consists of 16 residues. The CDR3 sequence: CASSPGWGLSGNTIYF. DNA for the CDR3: TGTGCCAGCTCCCCCGGGTGGGGTCTTTCTGGAAACACCATATATTTT. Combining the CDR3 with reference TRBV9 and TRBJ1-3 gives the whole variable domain DSGVTQTPKHLITATGQRVTLRCSPRSGDLSVYWYQQSLDQGLQFLIQYYNGEERAKGNILERFSAQQFPDLHSELNLSSLELGDSALYFCASSPGWGLSGNTIYFGEGSWLTVV.

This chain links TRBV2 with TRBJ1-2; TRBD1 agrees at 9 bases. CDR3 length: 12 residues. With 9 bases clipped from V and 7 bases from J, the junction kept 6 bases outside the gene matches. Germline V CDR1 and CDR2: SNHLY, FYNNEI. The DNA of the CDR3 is TGTGCCAGAGGACAGGGGACAGGTGGCTACACCTTC. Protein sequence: CARGQGTGGYTF.

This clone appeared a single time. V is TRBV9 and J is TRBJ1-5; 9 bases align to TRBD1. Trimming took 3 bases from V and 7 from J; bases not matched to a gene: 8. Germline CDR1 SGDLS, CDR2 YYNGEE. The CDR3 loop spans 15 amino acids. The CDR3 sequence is CASSASGTGYQPQHF. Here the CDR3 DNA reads TGTGCCAGCAGCGCAAGTGGGACAGGGTACCAGCCCCAGCATTTT.

The CDR3 is CASGSPPGDQYF. The CDR3 nucleotides read TGTGCTAGTGGCTCCCCACCCGGGGACCAGTACTTC. V is TRBV12-5 and J is TRBJ2-5; TRBD2 might be the D (5 bases). In germline, CDR1 is LGHNT, CDR2 FRNRAP. V was shortened by 6 bases and J by 10 bases, with 15 bases between the two germline ends. This CDR3 has 12 residues. Using reference TRBV12-5 and TRBJ2-5 for the parts outside the CDR3, the full variable domain is DARVTQTPRHKVTEMGQEVTMRCQPILGHNTVFWYRQTMMQGLELLAYFRNRAPLDDSGMPKDRFSAEMPDATLATLKIQPSEPRDSAVYFCASGSPPGDQYFGPGTRLLVL.

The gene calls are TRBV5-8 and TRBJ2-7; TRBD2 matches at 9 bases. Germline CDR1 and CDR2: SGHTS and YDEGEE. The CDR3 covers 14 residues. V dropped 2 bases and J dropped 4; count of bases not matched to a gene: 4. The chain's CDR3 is CASSFQRGAYEQYF. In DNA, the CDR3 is TGTGCCAGCAGCTTTCAGCGGGGGGCTTACGAGCAGTACTTC. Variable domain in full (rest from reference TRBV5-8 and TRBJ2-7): EAGVTQSPTHLIKTRGQQATLRCSPISGHTSVYWYQQALGLGLQFLLWYDEGEERNRGNFPPRFSGRQFPNYSSELNVNALELEDSALYLCASSFQRGAYEQYFGPGTRLTVT.

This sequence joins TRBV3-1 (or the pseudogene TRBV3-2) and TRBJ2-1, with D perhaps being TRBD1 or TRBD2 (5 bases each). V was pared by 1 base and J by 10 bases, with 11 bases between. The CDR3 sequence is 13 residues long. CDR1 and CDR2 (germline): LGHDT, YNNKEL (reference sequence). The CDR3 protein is CASSQARGGEQFF. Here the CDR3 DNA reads TGTGCCAGCAGCCAAGCCCGGGGCGGGGAGCAGTTCTTC.

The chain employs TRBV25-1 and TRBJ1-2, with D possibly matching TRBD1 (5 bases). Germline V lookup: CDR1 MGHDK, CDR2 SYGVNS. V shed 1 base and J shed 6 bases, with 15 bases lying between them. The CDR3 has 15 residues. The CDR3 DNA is TGTGCCAGCAGTGAATCGGCAGGGCGGAAGGATGGCTACACCTTC. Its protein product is CASSESAGRKDGYTF.

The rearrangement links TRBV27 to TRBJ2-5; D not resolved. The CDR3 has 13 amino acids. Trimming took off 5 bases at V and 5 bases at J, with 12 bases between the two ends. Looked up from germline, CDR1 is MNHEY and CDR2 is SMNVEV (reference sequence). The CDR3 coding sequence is TGTGCCAGCAGTCCTCAATTAAGGGAGACCCAGTACTTC. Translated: CASSPQLRETQYF.

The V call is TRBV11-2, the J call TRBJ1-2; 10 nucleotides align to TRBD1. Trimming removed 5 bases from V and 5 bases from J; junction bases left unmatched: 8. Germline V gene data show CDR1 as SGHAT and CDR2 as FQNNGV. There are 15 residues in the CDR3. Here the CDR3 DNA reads TGTGCCAGCAGCCCGACATGGGACAGGGGATATGGCTACACCTTC. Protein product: CASSPTWDRGYGYTF.

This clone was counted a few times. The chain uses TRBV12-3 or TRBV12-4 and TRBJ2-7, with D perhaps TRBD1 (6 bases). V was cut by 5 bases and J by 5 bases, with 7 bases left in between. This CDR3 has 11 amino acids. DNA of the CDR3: TGTGCCAGCAGTGGGGGCCACGAGCAGTACGTC. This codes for CASSGGHEQYV.

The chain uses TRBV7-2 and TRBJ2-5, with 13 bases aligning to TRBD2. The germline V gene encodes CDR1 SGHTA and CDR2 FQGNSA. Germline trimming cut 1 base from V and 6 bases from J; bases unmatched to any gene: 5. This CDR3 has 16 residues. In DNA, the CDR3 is TGTGCCAGCAGCTTAGGGACTAGCGGGGGTGGGAAGACCCAGTACTTC. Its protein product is CASSLGTSGGGKTQYF.

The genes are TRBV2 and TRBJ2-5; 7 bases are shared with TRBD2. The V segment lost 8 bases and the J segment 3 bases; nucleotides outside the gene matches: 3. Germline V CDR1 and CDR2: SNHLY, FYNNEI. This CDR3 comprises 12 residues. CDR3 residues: CASGGGEETQYF. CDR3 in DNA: TGTGCCAGCGGTGGGGGGGAAGAGACCCAGTACTTC.

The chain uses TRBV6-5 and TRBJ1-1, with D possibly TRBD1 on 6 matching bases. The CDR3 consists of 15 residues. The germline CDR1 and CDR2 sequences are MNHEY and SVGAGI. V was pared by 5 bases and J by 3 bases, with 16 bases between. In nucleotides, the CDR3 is TGTGCCAGCAGTAACGCAGGGGTAGGGGACACTGAAGCTTTCTTT. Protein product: CASSNAGVGDTEAFF.

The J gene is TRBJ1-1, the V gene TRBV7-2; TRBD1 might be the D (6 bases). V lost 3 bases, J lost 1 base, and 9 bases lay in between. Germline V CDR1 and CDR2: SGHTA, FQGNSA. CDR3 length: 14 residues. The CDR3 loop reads CASSFRTANTEAFF. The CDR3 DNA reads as TGTGCCAGCAGCTTTCGGACAGCGAACACTGAAGCTTTCTTT.

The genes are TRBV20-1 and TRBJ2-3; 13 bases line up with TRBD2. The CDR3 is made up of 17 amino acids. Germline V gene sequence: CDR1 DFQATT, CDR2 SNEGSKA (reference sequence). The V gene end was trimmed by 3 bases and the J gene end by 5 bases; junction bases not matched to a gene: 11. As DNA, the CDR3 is TGCAGTGCTAGTGGGACTAGCGGGGTGAGGGGGCGAGATACGCAGTATTTT. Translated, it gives CSASGTSGVRGRDTQYF.

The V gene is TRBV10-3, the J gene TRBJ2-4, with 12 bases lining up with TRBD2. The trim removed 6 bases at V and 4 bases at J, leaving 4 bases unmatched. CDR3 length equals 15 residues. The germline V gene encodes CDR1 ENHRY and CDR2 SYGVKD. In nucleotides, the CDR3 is TGTGCCATCAGCCCGCTAGCGGGAGGGAAAAACATTCAGTACTTC. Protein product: CAISPLAGGKNIQYF.